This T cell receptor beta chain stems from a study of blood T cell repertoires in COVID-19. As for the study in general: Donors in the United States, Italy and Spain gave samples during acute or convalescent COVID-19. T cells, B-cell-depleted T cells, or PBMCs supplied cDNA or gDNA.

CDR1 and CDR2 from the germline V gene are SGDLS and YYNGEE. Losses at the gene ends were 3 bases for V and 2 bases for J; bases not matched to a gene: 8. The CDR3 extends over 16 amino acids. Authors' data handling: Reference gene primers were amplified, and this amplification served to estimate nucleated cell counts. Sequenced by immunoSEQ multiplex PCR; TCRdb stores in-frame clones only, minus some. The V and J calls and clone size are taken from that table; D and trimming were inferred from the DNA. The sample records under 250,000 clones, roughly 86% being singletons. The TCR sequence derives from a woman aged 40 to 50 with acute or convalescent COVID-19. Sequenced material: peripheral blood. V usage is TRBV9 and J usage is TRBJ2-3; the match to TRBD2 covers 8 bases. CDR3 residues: CASSAGLAGYTDTQYF. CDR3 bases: TGTGCCAGCAGCGCCGGGCTAGCGGGCTACACAGATACGCAGTATTTT.